This TCR beta chain was sequenced in a study of T cell responses to AZD1222 COVID-19 vaccine. Whole-study findings and limits: Donors were chiefly white British, with a greater number of females, and clonal diversity was perhaps underestimated. Baseline seropositivity occurred in only a handful of AZD1222 recipients. Reports say nearly half of spike-specific TCRs go after unmutated variant regions. Only after the peak T cell response were repertoires sampled.

CDR1 and CDR2 from the germline V gene are SGHTA and FQGNSA. The V gene lost 1 base and the J gene lost 0 bases, with 13 bases spanning the gap. This CDR3 region has 16 residues. TCRdb's copy holds only in-frame clones and misses some; the assay was immunoSEQ multiplex PCR. Here the sample spans tens of thousands of clones, around nine tenths being singletons. Turning to this clone: The antigen remains unidentified.

This sequence originates from an adult in good health. This specimen was peripheral blood, taken on day 0 of MenACWY control vaccination. The genes are TRBV7-2 and TRBJ2-7, with D hard to call. The CDR3 protein is CASSLVVGRSSYEQYF. The CDR3, as DNA: TGTGCCAGCAGCTTAGTCGTAGGGCGGAGCTCCTACGAGCAGTACTTC. Variable domain in full (rest from reference TRBV7-2 and TRBJ2-7): GAGVSQSPSNKVTEKGKDVELRCDPISGHTALYWYRQSLGQGLEFLIYFQGNSAPDKSGLPSDRFSAERTGGSVSTLTIQRTQQEDSAVYLCASSLVVGRSSYEQYFGPGTRLTVT.